This entry concerns a single TCR beta chain. Its target is not known. Time point: week 47, end of study. Topical imiquimod was applied with each vaccine dose, which held 300 ug of mutant IDH1 20-mer peptide. Tumors from donors were new WHO grade 3 or 4 IDH1-mutant astrocytomas with ATRX loss. Germline V gene data show CDR1 as SEHNR and CDR2 as FQNEAQ (reference sequence). Trimming shortened V by 0 bases and J by 5 bases, and 8 bases separated the two germline ends. The CDR3 contains 14 residues. This sample is part of a study of a mutant IDH1 vaccine in newly diagnosed glioma. As for the study in general: The initiation of vaccination occurred 4-6 weeks after radiotherapy alone, or with temozolomide cycles. Treated individuals were about 60% male and approximately 38% female, averaging 40.4 years of age.

Points from the study as a whole: There seemed to be no relation between pseudoprogression and changes in top peripheral T cell clonotypes.

Generated by immunoSEQ multiplex PCR, the TCRdb table keeps only in-frame clones and is missing some. The table lists just over 60,000 clones, around 86% of them singletons. The clonotype comes from a man aged 25-40 years with glioma. The gene calls are TRBV7-9 and TRBJ1-5; D is undetermined. The source was PBMCs, collected from a glioma patient whose treatment included an IDH1 peptide vaccine. The CDR3, as DNA: TGTGCCAGCAGCTTAGCGGTGAGGGATCAGCCCCAGCATTTT. Protein sequence: CASSLAVRDQPQHF. Drawing the rest from reference TRBV7-9 and TRBJ1-5, the complete variable domain is DTGVSQNPRHKITKRGQNVTFRCDPISEHNRLYWYRQTLGQGPEFLTYFQNEAQLEKSRLLSDRFSAERPKGSFSTLEIQRTEQGDSAMYLCASSLAVRDQPQHFGDGTRLSIL.